This T cell receptor beta chain was obtained from a study of PD-L1 blockade in urothelial cancer. Overall study: The study started patients on atezolizumab in the mid-2010s, giving 1,200 mg intravenously every 3 weeks. Median T cell yield per blood sample was more than 120,000 cells.

The trim removed 0 bases at V and 5 bases at J, leaving 7 bases unmatched. The length of the CDR3 is 18 residues. Germline V gives CDR1 SGDLS, CDR2 YYNGEE. Sequenced by immunoSEQ multiplex PCR; TCRdb stores in-frame clones only, minus some. The table records tens of thousands of clones, 82% of them present only once. Study results and caveats: Below-median pretreatment blood TCR clonality was associated with improved progression-free and overall survival.

Remarks on this clone: What it recognizes is unknown.

The TCR was taken from a man between 65 and 85 years old with urothelial cancer. V is TRBV9 and J is TRBJ2-1; 14 bases line up with TRBD2. Material: PBMCs, obtained around atezolizumab (anti-PD-L1) treatment. CDR3 in amino acids: CASSVGLAGGLIHNEQFF. CDR3 coding DNA: TGTGCCAGCAGCGTAGGACTAGCGGGAGGGCTCATCCACAATGAGCAGTTCTTC.